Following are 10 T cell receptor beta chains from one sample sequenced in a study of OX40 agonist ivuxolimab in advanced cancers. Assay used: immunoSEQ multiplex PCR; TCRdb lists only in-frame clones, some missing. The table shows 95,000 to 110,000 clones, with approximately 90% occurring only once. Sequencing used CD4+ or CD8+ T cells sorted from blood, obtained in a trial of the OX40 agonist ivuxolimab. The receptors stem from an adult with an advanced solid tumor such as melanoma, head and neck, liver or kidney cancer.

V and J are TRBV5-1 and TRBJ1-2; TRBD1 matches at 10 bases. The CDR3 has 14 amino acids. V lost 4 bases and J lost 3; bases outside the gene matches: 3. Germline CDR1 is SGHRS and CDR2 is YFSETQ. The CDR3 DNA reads TGCGCCAGCAGCCTAGGGACAGGGGACTATGGCTACACCTTC. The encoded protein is CASSLGTGDYGYTF.

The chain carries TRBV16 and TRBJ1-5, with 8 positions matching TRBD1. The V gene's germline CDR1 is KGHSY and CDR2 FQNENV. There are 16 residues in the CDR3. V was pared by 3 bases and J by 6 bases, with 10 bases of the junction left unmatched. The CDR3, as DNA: TGTGCCAGCAGCCACCCCGACCAGGGGGCTGGTCAGCCCCAGCATTTT. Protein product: CASSHPDQGAGQPQHF. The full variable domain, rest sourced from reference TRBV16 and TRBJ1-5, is GEEVAQTPKHLVRGEGQKAKLYCAPIKGHSYVFWYQQVLKNEFKFLISFQNENVFDETGMPKERFSAKCLPNSPCSLEIQATKLEDSAVYFCASSHPDQGAGQPQHFGDGTRLSIL.

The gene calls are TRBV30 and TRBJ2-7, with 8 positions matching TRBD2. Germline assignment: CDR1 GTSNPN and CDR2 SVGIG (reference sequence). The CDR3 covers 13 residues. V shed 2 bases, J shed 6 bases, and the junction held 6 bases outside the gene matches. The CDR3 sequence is CAWSQSGSGEQYF. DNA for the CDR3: TGTGCCTGGAGTCAAAGCGGGAGCGGCGAGCAGTACTTC.

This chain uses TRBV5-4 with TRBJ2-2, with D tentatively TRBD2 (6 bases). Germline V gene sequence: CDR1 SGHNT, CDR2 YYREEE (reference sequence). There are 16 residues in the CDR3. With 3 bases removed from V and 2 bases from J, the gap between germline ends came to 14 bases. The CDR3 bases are TGTGCCAGCAGCTCCCCCGGGCGGGGAAACACCGGGGAGCTGTTTTTT. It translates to CASSSPGRGNTGELFF.

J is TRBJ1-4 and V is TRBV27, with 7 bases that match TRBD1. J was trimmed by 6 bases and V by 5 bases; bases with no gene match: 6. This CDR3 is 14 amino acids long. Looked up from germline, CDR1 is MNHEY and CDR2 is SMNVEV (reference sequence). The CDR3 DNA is TGTGCCAGCAGTAACAGGGGATACGATGAAAAACTGTTTTTT. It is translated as CASSNRGYDEKLFF.

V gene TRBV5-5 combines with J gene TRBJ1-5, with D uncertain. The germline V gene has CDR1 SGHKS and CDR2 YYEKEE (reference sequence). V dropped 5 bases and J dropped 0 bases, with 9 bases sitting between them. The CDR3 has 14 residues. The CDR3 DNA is TGTGCCAGCAGTCACACAGATAGCAATCAGCCCCAGCATTTT. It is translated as CASSHTDSNQPQHF.

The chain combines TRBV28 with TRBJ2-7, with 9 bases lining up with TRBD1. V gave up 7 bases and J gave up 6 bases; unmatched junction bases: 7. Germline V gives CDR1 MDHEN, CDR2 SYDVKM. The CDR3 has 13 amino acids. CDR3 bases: TGTGCCAGCATAGGGGACAGGGTGGGCGAGCAGTACTTC. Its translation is CASIGDRVGEQYF.

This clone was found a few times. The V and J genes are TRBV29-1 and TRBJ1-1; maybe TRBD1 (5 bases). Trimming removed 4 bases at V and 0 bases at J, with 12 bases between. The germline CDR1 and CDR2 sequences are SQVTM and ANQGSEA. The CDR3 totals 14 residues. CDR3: CSVVFWGMNTEAFF. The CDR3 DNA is TGCAGCGTTGTGTTCTGGGGCATGAACACTGAAGCTTTCTTT.

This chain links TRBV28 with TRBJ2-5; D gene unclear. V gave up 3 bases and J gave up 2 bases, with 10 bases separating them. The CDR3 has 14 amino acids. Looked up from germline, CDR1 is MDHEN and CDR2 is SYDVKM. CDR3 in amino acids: CASSFGPRQETQYF. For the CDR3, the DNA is TGTGCCAGCAGTTTTGGGCCGAGACAAGAGACCCAGTACTTC.

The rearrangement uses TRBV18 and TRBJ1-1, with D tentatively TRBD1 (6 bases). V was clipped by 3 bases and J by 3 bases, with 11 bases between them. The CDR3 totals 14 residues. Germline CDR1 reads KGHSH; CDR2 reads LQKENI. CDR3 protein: CASSPPGAYTEAFF. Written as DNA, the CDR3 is TGTGCCAGCTCACCCCCGGGGGCGTACACTGAAGCTTTCTTT.